This TCR beta chain was sequenced in a study of T cell responses to AZD1222 COVID-19 vaccine. General study results and limits: At study baseline, merely a handful of AZD1222 recipients were seropositive. Spike-wide coverage was observed for vaccine-associated CD4 TCRs, with dominant responses at 160-218 and 743-854. Clonal diversity was possibly underestimated, and white British individuals and females predominated among donors.

Libraries were prepared by immunoSEQ multiplex PCR; TCRdb keeps only in-frame clonotypes and omits some of them. Altogether around 130,000 clones are present, about nine tenths being singletons, with the ten largest covering around a tenth. Remarks on this clone: Its antigen is currently unknown.

The TCR comes from an adult who received the AZD1222 COVID-19 vaccine. Sequencing was performed on peripheral blood, taken 28 days after the second AZD1222 dose.

CDR3 protein: CASSLDGVNTEAFF. The CDR3 DNA reads as TGCGCCAGCAGCTTGGACGGGGTGAACACTGAAGCTTTCTTT. V usage is TRBV5-1 and J usage is TRBJ1-1; D not resolved. The V end lost 0 bases, the J end lost 0 bases, and 6 bases lay between the germline ends. This CDR3 is built from 14 residues. CDR1 is SGHRS, CDR2 YFSETQ, per germline.